This T cell receptor (beta chain) was profiled in a study of control samples from healthy donors and cancer patients. V gave up 3 bases and J gave up 4 bases, with 9 bases separating them. The CDR3 spans 13 residues. The germline V gene has CDR1 LNHDA and CDR2 SQIVND (reference sequence). The table came from immunoSEQ multiplex PCR; TCRdb's copy has only in-frame clones and leaves some out. The data show some 160,000 clones, with 92% seen just once and roughly 0.64% held by the top ten. The sequenced sample consisted of blood. The source of this sequence is a woman aged 25 to 45 in good health. The genes are TRBV19 and TRBJ1-1; tentatively, D is TRBD1 (5 bases). Here the CDR3 reads CASSIWGVTEAFF. CDR3 nucleotides: TGTGCCAGTAGTATTTGGGGGGTCACTGAAGCTTTCTTT.